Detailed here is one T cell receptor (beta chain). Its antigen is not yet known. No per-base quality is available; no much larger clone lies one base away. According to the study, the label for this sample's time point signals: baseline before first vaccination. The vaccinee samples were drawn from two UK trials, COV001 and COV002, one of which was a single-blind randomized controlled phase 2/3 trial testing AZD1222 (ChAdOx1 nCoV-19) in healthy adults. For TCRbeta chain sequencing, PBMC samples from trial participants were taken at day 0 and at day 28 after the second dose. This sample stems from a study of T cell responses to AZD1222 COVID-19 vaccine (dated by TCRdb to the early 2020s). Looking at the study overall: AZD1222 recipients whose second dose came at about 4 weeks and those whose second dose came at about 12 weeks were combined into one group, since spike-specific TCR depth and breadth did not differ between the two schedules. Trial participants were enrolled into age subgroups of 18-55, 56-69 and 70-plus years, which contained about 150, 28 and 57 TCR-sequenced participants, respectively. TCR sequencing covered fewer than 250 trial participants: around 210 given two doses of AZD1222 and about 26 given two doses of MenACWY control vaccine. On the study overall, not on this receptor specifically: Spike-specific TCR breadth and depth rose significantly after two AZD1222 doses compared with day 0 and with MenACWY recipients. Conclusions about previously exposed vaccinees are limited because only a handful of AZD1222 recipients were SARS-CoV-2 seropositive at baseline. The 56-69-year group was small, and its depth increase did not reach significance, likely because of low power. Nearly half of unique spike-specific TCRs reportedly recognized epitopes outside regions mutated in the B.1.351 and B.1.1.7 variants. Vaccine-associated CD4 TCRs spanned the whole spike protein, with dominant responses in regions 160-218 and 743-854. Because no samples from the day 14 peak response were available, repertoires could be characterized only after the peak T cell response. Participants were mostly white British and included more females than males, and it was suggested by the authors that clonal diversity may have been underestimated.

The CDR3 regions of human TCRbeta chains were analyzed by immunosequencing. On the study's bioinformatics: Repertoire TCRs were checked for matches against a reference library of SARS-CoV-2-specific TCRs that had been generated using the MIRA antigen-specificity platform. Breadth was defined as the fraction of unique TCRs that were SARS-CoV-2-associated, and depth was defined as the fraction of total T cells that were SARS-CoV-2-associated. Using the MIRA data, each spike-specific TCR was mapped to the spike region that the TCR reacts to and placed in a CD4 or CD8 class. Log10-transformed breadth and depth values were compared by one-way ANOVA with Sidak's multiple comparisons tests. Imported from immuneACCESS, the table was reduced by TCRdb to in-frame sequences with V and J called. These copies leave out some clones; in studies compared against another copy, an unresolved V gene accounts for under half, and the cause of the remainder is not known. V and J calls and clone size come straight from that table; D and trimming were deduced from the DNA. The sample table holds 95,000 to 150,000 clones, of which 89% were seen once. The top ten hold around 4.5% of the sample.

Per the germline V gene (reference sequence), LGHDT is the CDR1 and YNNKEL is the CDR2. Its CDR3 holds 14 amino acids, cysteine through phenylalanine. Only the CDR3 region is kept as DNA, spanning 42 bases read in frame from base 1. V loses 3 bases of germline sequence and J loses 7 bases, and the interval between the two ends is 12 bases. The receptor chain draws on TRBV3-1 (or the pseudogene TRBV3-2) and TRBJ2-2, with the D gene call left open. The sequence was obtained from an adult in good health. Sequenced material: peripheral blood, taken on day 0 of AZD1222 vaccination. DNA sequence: TGTGCCAGCAGCCAGGCTAGGGCGAACGGGGAGCTGTTTTTT. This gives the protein CASSQARANGELFF.